These T cell receptor beta chains were read from a single sample in a study of control samples from healthy donors and cancer patients. Sequencing used immunoSEQ multiplex PCR; TCRdb keeps in-frame clones, though not all of them. This table holds 130,000 or so clones, 92% found once. Input material: blood. The receptor source for this set is a woman between 45 and 65 years old in good health. CDR3s include the opening cysteine and the closing phenylalanine or tryptophan. A D gene is named only where the DNA matches it firmly.

d_call j_call v_call cdr3_nt cdr3_aa
- TRBJ2-1 TRBV11-3 TGTGCCAGCAGCTTGCAGGGGATGAGAAATGAGCAGTTCTTC CASSLQGMRNEQFF
- TRBJ1-5 TRBV25-1 TGTGCCAGCAGTGATCTTTCGAGGACCTGGCCCCAGCATTTT CASSDLSRTWPQHF
- TRBJ2-1 TRBV30 TGTGCCTGGAGTCCCAGCGGCGAGCAGTTCTTC CAWSPSGEQFF
- TRBJ2-7 TRBV3-1/TRBV3-2 TGTGCCAGCAGCCAAGGCAGTCCCTCCTCCTACGAGCAGTACTTC CASSQGSPSSYEQYF
TRBD1 TRBJ1-2 TRBV6-5 TGTGCCAGCACCGGGACAGGGATCGACTATGGCTACACCTTC CASTGTGIDYGYTF
TRBD1 TRBJ2-2 TRBV7-9 TGTGCCAGCAGCTCAAACGGACAGGGACCCCGGGAGCTGTTTTTT CASSSNGQGPRELFF
- TRBJ1-5 TRBV20-1 TGCAGTGCTAGTAACACTAATCAGCCCCAGCATTTT CSASNTNQPQHF
TRBD2 TRBJ2-1 TRBV6-5 TGTGCCAGCAGCCGGGACCTCCGGCGGGGGGGACAGTTCTTC CASSRDLRRGGQFF
- TRBJ1-2 TRBV3-1/TRBV3-2 TGTGCCAGCAGCCATGGGGGAGGCAGCTACACCTTC CASSHGGGSYTF
- TRBJ1-5 TRBV5-6 TGTGCCAGCAGCTTCGGAACAGGAGATAATCAGCCCCAGCATTTT CASSFGTGDNQPQHF
- TRBJ1-4 TRBV5-1 TGCGCCAGCAGTGTGGGGAATGAAAAACTGTTTTTT CASSVGNEKLFF